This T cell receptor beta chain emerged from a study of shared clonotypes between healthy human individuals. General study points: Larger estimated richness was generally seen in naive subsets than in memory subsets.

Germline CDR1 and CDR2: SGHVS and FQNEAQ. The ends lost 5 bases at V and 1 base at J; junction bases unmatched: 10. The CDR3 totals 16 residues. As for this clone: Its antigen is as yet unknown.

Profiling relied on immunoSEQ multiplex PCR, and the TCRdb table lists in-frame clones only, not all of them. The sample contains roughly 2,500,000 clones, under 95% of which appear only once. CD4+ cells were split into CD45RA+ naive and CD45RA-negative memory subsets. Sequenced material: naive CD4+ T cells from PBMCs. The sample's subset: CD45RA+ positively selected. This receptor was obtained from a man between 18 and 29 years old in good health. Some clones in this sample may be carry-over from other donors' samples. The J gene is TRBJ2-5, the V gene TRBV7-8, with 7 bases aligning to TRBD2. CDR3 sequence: CASSPQAGLSQETQYF. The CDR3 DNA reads TGTGCCAGCAGCCCCCAAGCGGGACTATCCCAAGAGACCCAGTACTTC.